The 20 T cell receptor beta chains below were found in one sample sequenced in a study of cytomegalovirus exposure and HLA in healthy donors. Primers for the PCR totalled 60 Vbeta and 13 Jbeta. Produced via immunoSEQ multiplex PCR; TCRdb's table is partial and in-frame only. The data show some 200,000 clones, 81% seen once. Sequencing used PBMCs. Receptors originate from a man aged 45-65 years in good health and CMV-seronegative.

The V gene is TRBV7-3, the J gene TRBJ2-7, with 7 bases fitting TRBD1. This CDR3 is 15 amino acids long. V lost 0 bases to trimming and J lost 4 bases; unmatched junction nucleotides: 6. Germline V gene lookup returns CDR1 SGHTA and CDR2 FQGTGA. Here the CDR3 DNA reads TGTGCCAGCAGCTTAACAGCCGGACAGGTTTACGAGCAGTACTTC. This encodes CASSLTAGQVYEQYF.

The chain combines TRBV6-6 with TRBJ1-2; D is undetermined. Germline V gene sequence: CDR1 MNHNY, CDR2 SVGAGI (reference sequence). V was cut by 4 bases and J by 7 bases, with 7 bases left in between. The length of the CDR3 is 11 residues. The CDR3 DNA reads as TGTGCCAGCAGTTCTGAGGGTGGCTACACCTTC. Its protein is CASSSEGGYTF.

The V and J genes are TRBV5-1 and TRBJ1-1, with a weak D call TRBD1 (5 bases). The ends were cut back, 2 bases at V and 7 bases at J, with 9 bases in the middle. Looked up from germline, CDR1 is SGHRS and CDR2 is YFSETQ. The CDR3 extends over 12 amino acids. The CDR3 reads CASSFDRNEAFF. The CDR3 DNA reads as TGCGCCAGCAGCTTTGACAGAAATGAAGCTTTCTTT.

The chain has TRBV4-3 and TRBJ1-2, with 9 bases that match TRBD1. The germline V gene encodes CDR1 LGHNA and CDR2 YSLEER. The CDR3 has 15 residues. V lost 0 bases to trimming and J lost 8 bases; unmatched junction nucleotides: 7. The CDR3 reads CASSQEEGTGSGYTF. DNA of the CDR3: TGCGCCAGCAGCCAAGAAGAAGGGACAGGGAGCGGCTACACCTTC.

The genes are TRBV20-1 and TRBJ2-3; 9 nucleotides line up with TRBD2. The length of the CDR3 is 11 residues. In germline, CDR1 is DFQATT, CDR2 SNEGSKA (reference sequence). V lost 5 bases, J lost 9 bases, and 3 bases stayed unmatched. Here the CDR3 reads CSAVAGATQYF. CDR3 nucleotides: TGCAGTGCTGTAGCGGGGGCGACGCAGTATTTT.

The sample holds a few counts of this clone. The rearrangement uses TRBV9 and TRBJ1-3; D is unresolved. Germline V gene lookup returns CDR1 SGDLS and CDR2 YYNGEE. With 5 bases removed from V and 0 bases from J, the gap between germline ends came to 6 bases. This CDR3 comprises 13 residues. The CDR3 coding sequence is TGTGCCAGCAGTGCAGTCTCTGGAAACACCATATATTTT. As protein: CASSAVSGNTIYF.

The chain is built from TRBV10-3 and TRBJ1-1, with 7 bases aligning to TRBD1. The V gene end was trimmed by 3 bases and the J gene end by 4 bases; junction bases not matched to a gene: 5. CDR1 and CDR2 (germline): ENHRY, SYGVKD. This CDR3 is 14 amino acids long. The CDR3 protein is CAISEGGLGTEAFF. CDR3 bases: TGTGCCATCAGTGAAGGGGGCCTGGGCACTGAAGCTTTCTTT.

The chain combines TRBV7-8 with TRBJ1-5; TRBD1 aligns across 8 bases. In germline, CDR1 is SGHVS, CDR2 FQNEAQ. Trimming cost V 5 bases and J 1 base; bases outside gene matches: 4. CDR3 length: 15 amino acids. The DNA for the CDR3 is TGTGCCAGCAGCCCGGACAGGGCAAGCAATCAGCCCCAGCATTTT. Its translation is CASSPDRASNQPQHF.

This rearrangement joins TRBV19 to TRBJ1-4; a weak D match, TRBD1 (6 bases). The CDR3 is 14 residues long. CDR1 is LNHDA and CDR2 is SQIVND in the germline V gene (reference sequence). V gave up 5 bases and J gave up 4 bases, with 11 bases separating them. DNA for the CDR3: TGTGCCAGTAGTCCACAGGGTCTTAATGAAAAACTGTTTTTT. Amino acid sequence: CASSPQGLNEKLFF.

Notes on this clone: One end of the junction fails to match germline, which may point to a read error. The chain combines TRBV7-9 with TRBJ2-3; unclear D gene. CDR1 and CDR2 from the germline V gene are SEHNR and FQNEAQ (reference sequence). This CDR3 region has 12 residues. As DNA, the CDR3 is TGTTCCAGCAGCTTCGGCACAGATACGCAGTATTTT. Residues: CSSSFGTDTQYF.

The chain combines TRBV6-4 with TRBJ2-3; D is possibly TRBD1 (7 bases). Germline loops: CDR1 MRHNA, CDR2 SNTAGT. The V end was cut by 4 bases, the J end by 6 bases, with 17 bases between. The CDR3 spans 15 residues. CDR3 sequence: CASSVRGGGSDTQYF. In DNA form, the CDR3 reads TGTGCCAGCAGTGTCCGCGGAGGGGGCAGCGATACGCAGTATTTT.

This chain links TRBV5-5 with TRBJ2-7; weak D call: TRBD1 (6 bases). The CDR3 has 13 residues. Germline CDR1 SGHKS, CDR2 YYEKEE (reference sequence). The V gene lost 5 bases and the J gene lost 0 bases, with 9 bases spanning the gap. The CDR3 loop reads CASSPGVSYEQYF. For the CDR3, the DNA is TGTGCCAGCAGTCCAGGGGTCTCCTACGAGCAGTACTTC.

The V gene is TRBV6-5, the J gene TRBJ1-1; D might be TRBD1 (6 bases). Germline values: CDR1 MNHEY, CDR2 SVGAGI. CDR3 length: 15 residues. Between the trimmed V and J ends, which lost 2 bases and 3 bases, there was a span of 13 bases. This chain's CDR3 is CASSYGGPWDTEAFF. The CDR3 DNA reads TGTGCCAGCAGTTACGGGGGCCCCTGGGACACTGAAGCTTTCTTT.

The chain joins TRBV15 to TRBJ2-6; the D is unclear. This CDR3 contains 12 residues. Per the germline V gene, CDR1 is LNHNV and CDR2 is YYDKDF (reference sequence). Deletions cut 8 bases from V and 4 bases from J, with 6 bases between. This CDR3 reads CATSSGANVLTF. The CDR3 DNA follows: TGTGCCACCTCATCCGGGGCCAACGTCCTGACTTTC. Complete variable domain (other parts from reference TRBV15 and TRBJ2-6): DAMVIQNPRYQVTQFGKPVTLSCSQTLNHNVMYWYQQKSSQAPKLLFHYYDKDFNNEADTPDNFQSRRPNTSFCFLDIRSPGLGDTAMYLCATSSGANVLTFGAGSRLTVL.

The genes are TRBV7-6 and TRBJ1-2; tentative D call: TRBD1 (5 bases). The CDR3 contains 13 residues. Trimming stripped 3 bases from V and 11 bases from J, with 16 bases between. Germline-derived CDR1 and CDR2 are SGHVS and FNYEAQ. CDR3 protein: CASSFGAVLSYTF. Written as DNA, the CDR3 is TGTGCCAGCAGCTTTGGGGCCGTCCTGTCTTACACCTTC. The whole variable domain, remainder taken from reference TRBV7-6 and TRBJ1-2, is GAGVSQSPRYKVTKRGQDVALRCDPISGHVSLYWYRQALGQGPEFLTYFNYEAQQDKSGLPNDRFSAERPEGSISTLTIQRTEQRDSAMYRCASSFGAVLSYTFGSGTRLTVV.

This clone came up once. The CDR3 loop reads CASSDPDTRGDTQYF. In DNA, the CDR3 is TGTGCCAGCAGTGATCCCGACACCCGTGGGGATACGCAGTATTTT. The chain links TRBV25-1 to TRBJ2-3; D is uncertain. Germline CDR1 and CDR2: MGHDK and SYGVNS. The CDR3 contains 15 residues. With 3 bases removed from V and 6 bases from J, the gap between germline ends came to 16 bases.

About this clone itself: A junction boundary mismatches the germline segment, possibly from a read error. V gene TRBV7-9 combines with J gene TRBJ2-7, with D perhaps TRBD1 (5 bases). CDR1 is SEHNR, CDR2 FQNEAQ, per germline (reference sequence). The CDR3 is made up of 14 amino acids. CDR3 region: CSSNPMVRAYEQYF. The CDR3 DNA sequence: TGTTCCAGCAACCCAATGGTCAGGGCCTACGAGCAGTACTTC.

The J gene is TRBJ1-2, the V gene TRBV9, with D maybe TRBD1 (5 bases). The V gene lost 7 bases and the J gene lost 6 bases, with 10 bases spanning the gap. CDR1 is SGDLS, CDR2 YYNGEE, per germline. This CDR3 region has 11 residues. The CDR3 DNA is TGTGCCAGCGAGGGAGGGGATGGCTACACCTTC. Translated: CASEGGDGYTF.

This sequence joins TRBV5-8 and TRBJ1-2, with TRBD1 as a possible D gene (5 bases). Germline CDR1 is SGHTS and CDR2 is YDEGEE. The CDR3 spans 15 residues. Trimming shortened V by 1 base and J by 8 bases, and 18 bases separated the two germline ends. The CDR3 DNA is TGTGCCAGCAGCTTGTTAGTCGGGCAGGGTGGAGGCTACACCTTC. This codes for CASSLLVGQGGGYTF.

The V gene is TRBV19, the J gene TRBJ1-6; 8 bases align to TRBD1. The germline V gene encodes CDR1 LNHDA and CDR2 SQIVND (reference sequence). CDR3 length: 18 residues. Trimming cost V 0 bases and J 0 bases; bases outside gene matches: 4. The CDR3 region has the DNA TGTGCCAGTAGTATAGAAACAGGGGGTAACTCCTATAATTCACCCCTCCACTTT. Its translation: CASSIETGGNSYNSPLHF.